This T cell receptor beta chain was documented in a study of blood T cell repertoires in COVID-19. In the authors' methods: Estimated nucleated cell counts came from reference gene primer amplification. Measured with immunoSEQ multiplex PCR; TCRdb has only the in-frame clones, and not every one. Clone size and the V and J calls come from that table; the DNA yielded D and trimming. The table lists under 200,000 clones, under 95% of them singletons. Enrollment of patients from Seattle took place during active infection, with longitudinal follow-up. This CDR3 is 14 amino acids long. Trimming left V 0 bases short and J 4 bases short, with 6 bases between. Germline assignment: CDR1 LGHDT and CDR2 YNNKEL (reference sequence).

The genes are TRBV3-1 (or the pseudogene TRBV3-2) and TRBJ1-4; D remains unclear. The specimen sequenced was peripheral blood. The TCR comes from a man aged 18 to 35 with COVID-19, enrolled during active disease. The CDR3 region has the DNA TGTGCCAGCAGCCAAGACAGTTTTAATGAAAAACTGTTTTTT. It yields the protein CASSQDSFNEKLFF.